This record concerns one TCR beta chain sequence. The data originate from a study of blood T cell repertoires in COVID-19. Study at large: Sites across the United States, Italy and Spain contributed samples from acute and convalescent COVID-19.

Seattle cases were enrolled at active infection and followed longitudinally. Produced via immunoSEQ multiplex PCR; TCRdb's table is partial and in-frame only. The table has 300,000 to 400,000 clones, roughly 90% seen once. CDR3 size: 14 residues. Germline CDR1 and CDR2: MNHEY and SVGAGI. With 2 bases removed from V and 4 bases from J, the gap between germline ends came to 11 bases. This clonotype was sampled from a woman in her twenties or thirties with COVID-19, enrolled during active disease. Specimen: peripheral blood. This chain links TRBV6-5 with TRBJ1-2; tentatively, D is TRBD1 (6 bases). The CDR3 bases are TGTGCCAGCAGTTACCTGACAGGTCGCTATGGCTACACCTTC. This gives the protein CASSYLTGRYGYTF.